Reported below is one TCR beta chain. From germline, CDR1 is MNHNS and CDR2 SASEGT. V was clipped by 7 bases and J by 5 bases, with 11 bases between them. The CDR3 covers 13 residues. The entry originates in a study of cytomegalovirus exposure and HLA in healthy donors. Study-wide background: The approximately 110 validation repertoires were reported in a later analysis to have been generated on the same platform as the roughly 720 first-cohort repertoires.

Only in-frame clones appear in the TCRdb table, and some are missing; sequencing was by immunoSEQ multiplex PCR. This table holds some 200,000 clones, 75% to 85% found once. Among the approximately 130 subjects of the validation cohort, separate from the roughly 670-subject first cohort, were the donors. The sequenced sample consisted of PBMCs. The V gene is TRBV6-1, the J gene TRBJ1-4; D might be TRBD1 (5 bases). This clonotype originated in a woman aged 25-40 years in good health and CMV-seropositive. In nucleotides, the CDR3 is TGTGCCAGCATGAAGGGGCTCAATGAAAAACTGTTTTTT. It is translated as CASMKGLNEKLFF.